This T cell receptor (beta chain) was documented in a study of OX40 agonist ivuxolimab in advanced cancers. Study at large: Patients got intravenous ivuxolimab at 0.01 to 10 mg/kg every 2 weeks.

The protocol was immunoSEQ multiplex PCR, while the TCRdb copy is restricted to in-frame clones and leaves out a portion. Of roughly 38,000 clones listed, 85% are singletons. Germline lookup yields CDR1 SNHLY and CDR2 FYNNEI. V was cut by 6 bases and J by 12 bases, with 24 bases left in between. The CDR3 covers 15 residues. Source: CD4+ or CD8+ T cells sorted from blood, taken in a trial of the OX40 agonist ivuxolimab. The V gene is TRBV2, the J gene TRBJ2-1, with D possibly being TRBD1 (5 bases). The sequence derives from an adult with an advanced solid tumor such as melanoma, head and neck, liver or kidney cancer. This chain's CDR3 is CASRGLSDRPVVQFF. Here the CDR3 DNA reads TGTGCCAGCAGGGGGCTGAGCGACCGGCCAGTGGTGCAGTTCTTC.